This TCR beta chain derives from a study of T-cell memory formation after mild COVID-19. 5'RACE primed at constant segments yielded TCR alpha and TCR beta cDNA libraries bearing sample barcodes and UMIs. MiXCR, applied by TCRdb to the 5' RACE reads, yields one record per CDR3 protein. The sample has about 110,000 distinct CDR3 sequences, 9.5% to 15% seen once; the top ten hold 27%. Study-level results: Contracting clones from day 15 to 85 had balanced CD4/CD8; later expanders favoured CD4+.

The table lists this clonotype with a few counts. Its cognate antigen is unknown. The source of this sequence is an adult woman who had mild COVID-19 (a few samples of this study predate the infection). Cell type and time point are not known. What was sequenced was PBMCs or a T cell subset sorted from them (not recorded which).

The CDR3 coding sequence is TGTGCCAGGGATAAGGGCGCAGCTAGGACCGGGGAGCTGTTTTTT. It is translated as CARDKGAARTGELFF. V is TRBV2 and J is TRBJ2-2; no clear D gene. V was pared by 9 bases and J by 5 bases, with 19 bases between. Per the germline V gene, CDR1 is SNHLY and CDR2 is FYNNEI. The length of the CDR3 is 15 residues.